The 31 T cell receptor beta chains in this list originate from one sample, sequenced in a study of CD8+ T cells in alopecia areata. Sequencing relied on a cDNA template that was reverse transcribed from extracted RNA. Only in-frame clones appear in the TCRdb table, and some are missing; sequencing was by immunoSEQ multiplex PCR. The table records about 210,000 clones, around 65% of them present only once. The treatment denotes: oral pan-JAK inhibitor, 5-10 mg twice daily. The sequenced sample was CD4+ T cells sorted from blood, obtained at week 4, from a patient treated with tofacitinib. The receptors derive from a human donor with alopecia areata.

The CDR3 region has the DNA TGCGCCAGCAGCCAAGCCCAGGCCAATCAGCCCCAGCATTTT. Residues: CASSQAQANQPQHF. V is TRBV4-1 and J is TRBJ1-5; D gene uncertain. V lost 1 base to trimming and J lost 3 bases, with 7 bases between them. Per germline, CDR1 MGHRA and CDR2 YSYEKL. The CDR3 totals 14 residues.

The chain couples TRBV6-5 to TRBJ1-2; D not certain. CDR1 MNHEY and CDR2 SVGAGI come from the germline V gene. V lost 5 bases to trimming and J lost 4 bases, with 11 bases between them. CDR3 size: 13 residues. DNA for the CDR3: TGTGCCAGCAGTGAAGTGGTTGGCTATGGCTACACCTTC. Protein: CASSEVVGYGYTF.

This chain connects TRBV5-6 to TRBJ2-1; D uncertain. This CDR3 is 11 amino acids long. V was shortened by 2 bases and J by 10 bases, with 7 bases between the two germline ends. Germline loops: CDR1 SGHDT, CDR2 YYEEEE. Here the CDR3 reads CASSFFGEQFF. The CDR3 DNA sequence: TGTGCCAGCAGCTTTTTCGGGGAGCAGTTCTTC.

The chain carries TRBV5-1 and TRBJ2-3; no reliable D call. Trimming took off 4 bases at V and 2 bases at J, with 8 bases between the two ends. The germline CDR1 and CDR2 sequences are SGHRS and YFSETQ. The CDR3 covers 13 residues. The DNA for the CDR3 is TGCGCCAGCAGCGACACCTCCACAGATACGCAGTATTTT. As protein: CASSDTSTDTQYF. The full variable domain, with the rest looked up from reference TRBV5-1 and TRBJ2-3, is KAGVTQTPRYLIKTRGQQVTLSCSPISGHRSVSWYQQTPGQGLQFLFEYFSETQRNKGNFPGRFSGRQFSNSRSEMNVSTLELGDSALYLCASSDTSTDTQYFGPGTRLTVL.

This clone was seen once. The J gene is TRBJ2-7, the V gene TRBV4-3, with TRBD2 matching 8 bases. The CDR3 spans 14 residues. J was trimmed by 6 bases and V by 0 bases; bases with no gene match: 4. Germline V gene lookup returns CDR1 LGHNA and CDR2 YSLEER. The CDR3 is CASSQDGLATEQYF. The DNA of the CDR3 is TGCGCCAGCAGCCAAGATGGACTAGCTACCGAGCAGTACTTC.

The genes are TRBV29-1 and TRBJ2-3; either TRBD1 or TRBD2 may fit D (5 bases each). V dropped 6 bases and J dropped 15 bases, with 19 bases sitting between them. The CDR3 extends over 11 amino acids. The germline CDR1 and CDR2 sequences are SQVTM and ANQGSEA. CDR3 region: CSVSGRPGSYF. CDR3 DNA sequence: TGCAGCGTGTCGGGGCGGCCGGGGTCATATTTT.

The chain has TRBV9 and TRBJ1-1; D is uncertain. Germline V gene data show CDR1 as SGDLS and CDR2 as YYNGEE. This CDR3 is 13 amino acids long. The V and J ends lost 0 bases and 1 base respectively, with 4 bases between them. CDR3 loop: CASSVAENTEAFF. The CDR3 nucleotides read TGTGCCAGCAGCGTAGCGGAGAACACTGAAGCTTTCTTT.

Notes on this clone: Within the sample, other DNA sequences also encode this same CDR3. V is TRBV30 and J is TRBJ2-5, with D uncertain. Germline V gene sequence: CDR1 GTSNPN, CDR2 SVGIG (reference sequence). The CDR3 covers 12 residues. The V end lost 2 bases, the J end lost 0 bases, and 4 bases lay between the germline ends. CDR3 sequence (DNA): TGTGCCTGGAGTAGGTACCAAGAGACCCAGTACTTC. Translated: CAWSRYQETQYF. The full variable domain, with the rest looked up from reference TRBV30 and TRBJ2-5, is SQTIHQWPATLVQPVGSPLSLECTVEGTSNPNLYWYRQAAGRGLQLLFYSVGIGQISSEVPQNLSASRPQDRQFILSSKKLLLSDSGFYLCAWSRYQETQYFGPGTRLLVL.

The V gene is TRBV4-1, the J gene TRBJ1-2, with D perhaps TRBD1 (5 bases). Trimming cost V 1 base and J 6 bases, with 15 bases left between them. This CDR3 spans 15 amino acids. Germline-derived CDR1 and CDR2 are MGHRA and YSYEKL. The CDR3 region has the DNA TGCGCCAGCAGCCAAGGTTTAAGGGGTTTGGATGGCTACACCTTC. Protein sequence: CASSQGLRGLDGYTF.

There are a few counts of this clone. The CDR3 loop reads CASNSQGDRVGQPQHF. CDR3 sequence (DNA): TGTGCCAGCAATTCCCAAGGGGACAGGGTGGGACAGCCCCAGCATTTT. This chain joins TRBV27 and TRBJ1-5; 9 nucleotides match TRBD1. V shed 7 bases and J 7 bases; nucleotides not matched to a gene: 14. CDR1 and CDR2 from the germline V gene are MNHEY and SMNVEV (reference sequence). CDR3 length: 16 residues.

This clone was found once. This rearrangement joins TRBV7-9 to TRBJ1-6; D is ambiguous. Trimming removed 5 bases from V and 7 bases from J, with 18 bases in between. The CDR3 totals 16 residues. Germline V lookup: CDR1 SEHNR, CDR2 FQNEAQ (reference sequence). CDR3 in amino acids: CASSGLFLAGNSPLHF. The DNA of the CDR3 is TGTGCCAGCAGCGGACTCTTTTTGGCCGGGAATTCACCCCTCCACTTT.

V usage is TRBV14 and J usage is TRBJ1-1, with D unclear. This CDR3 region has 12 residues. Trimming removed 5 bases at V and 0 bases at J, with 4 bases between. Germline V gene data show CDR1 as SGHDN and CDR2 as FVKESK. This CDR3 reads CASSFLNTEAFF. The CDR3 DNA reads as TGTGCCAGCAGCTTCTTGAACACTGAAGCTTTCTTT.

The V gene is TRBV7-2, the J gene TRBJ2-3; the match to TRBD2 covers 10 bases. The CDR3 runs to 15 residues. V gave up 1 base and J gave up 4 bases; unmatched junction bases: 2. Germline values: CDR1 SGHTA, CDR2 FQGNSA. CDR3 sequence (DNA): TGTGCCAGCAGCTTAGACAGCGGGGGGGCAGATACGCAGTATTTT. Its translation: CASSLDSGGADTQYF.

The chain couples TRBV12-5 to TRBJ2-1; TRBD2 matches at 12 bases. V shed 2 bases and J 9 bases; nucleotides not matched to a gene: 8. The CDR3 has 16 amino acids. Looked up from germline, CDR1 is LGHNT and CDR2 is FRNRAP. The CDR3: CASGLMSSGGASEQFF. CDR3 bases: TGTGCTAGTGGTTTGATGTCTAGCGGGGGGGCCAGTGAGCAGTTCTTC.

This clone was seen a single time. V is TRBV14 and J is TRBJ2-5; D unresolved. Trimming shortened V by 4 bases and J by 1 base, and 16 bases separated the two germline ends. The CDR3 sequence is 16 residues long. The germline gives CDR1 SGHDN, CDR2 FVKESK. CDR3: CASSPVPHRIQETQYF. The CDR3 DNA sequence: TGTGCCAGCAGCCCTGTCCCGCACCGCATCCAAGAGACCCAGTACTTC.

Of note for this clone: The junction departs from the called germline gene at one end, perhaps through a read error. The chain is built from TRBV2 and TRBJ2-7; no clear D gene. This CDR3 region has 8 residues. The germline V gene encodes CDR1 SNHLY and CDR2 FYNNEI. CDR3: CASSVSVF. As DNA, the CDR3 is TGTGCCAGCAGTGTATCGGTCTTC.

The gene calls are TRBV29-1 and TRBJ2-7, with D maybe TRBD1 (5 bases). Germline assignment: CDR1 SQVTM and CDR2 ANQGSEA. This CDR3 is 14 amino acids long. The V end was cut by 4 bases, the J end by 0 bases, with 13 bases between. The CDR3 is CSVGTRKDSYEQYF. The CDR3 DNA follows: TGCAGCGTTGGGACACGAAAAGACTCCTACGAGCAGTACTTC.

This rearrangement joins TRBV7-9 to TRBJ2-7; 9 bases are shared with TRBD1. V shed 7 bases and J 1 base; nucleotides not matched to a gene: 14. This CDR3 is 17 amino acids long. Germline V lookup: CDR1 SEHNR, CDR2 FQNEAQ (reference sequence). This CDR3 reads CASTTRGSTGGSYEQYF. CDR3 coding DNA: TGTGCCAGCACCACGCGCGGGTCGACAGGGGGTTCCTACGAGCAGTACTTC.

The chain couples TRBV18 to TRBJ2-5; D unresolved. The CDR3 is made up of 14 amino acids. Germline CDR1 is KGHSH and CDR2 is LQKENI. Deletions cut 0 bases from V and 1 base from J, with 6 bases between. The CDR3 region has the DNA TGTGCCAGCTCACCACCGGAGAGCCAAGAGACCCAGTACTTC. The encoded protein is CASSPPESQETQYF.

The CDR3 DNA follows: TGTGCCAGCTCACCATGGAGAGGGGAAAAACTGTTTTTT. Amino acid sequence: CASSPWRGEKLFF. The chain carries TRBV18 and TRBJ1-4; D not resolved. Trimming removed 2 bases at V and 8 bases at J, with 9 bases between. The length of the CDR3 is 13 residues. CDR1 is KGHSH and CDR2 is LQKENI in the germline V gene.

The CDR3 protein is CASSPDDRTKHF. CDR3 in DNA: TGTGCCAGCAGCCCGGACGACAGGACGAAGCATTTT. This sequence joins TRBV7-9 and TRBJ1-5; tentatively, D is TRBD1 (6 bases). The CDR3 consists of 12 residues. V was shortened by 5 bases and J by 14 bases, with 16 bases between the two germline ends. The germline CDR1 and CDR2 sequences are SEHNR and FQNEAQ (reference sequence).

This clone turned up a few times. The chain has TRBV11-2 and TRBJ1-2; D may be TRBD1 (5 bases). V was shortened by 5 bases and J by 4 bases, with 14 bases between the two germline ends. The CDR3 has 14 amino acids. CDR1 is SGHAT and CDR2 is FQNNGV in the germline V gene. For the CDR3, the DNA is TGTGCCAGCAGCCCAACGACAGCGGGCTATGGCTACACCTTC. Translation gives CASSPTTAGYGYTF.

The chain combines TRBV2 with TRBJ1-5; D gene unclear. In germline, CDR1 is SNHLY, CDR2 FYNNEI. The V gene lost 7 bases and the J gene lost 5 bases, with 18 bases spanning the gap. This CDR3 contains 15 residues. The CDR3 region has the DNA TGTGCCAGCACGAAAGTTCGGAGTGGAGATCAGCCCCAGCATTTT. This translates into CASTKVRSGDQPQHF.

The J gene is TRBJ1-2, the V gene TRBV4-1, with a tentative D call TRBD1 (5 bases). Looked up from germline, CDR1 is MGHRA and CDR2 is YSYEKL. This CDR3 has 15 amino acids. V lost 4 bases and J 1 base, leaving 13 bases between the germline ends. The CDR3 is CASSRPKGHNYGYTF. DNA for the CDR3: TGCGCCAGCAGCCGCCCGAAGGGGCATAACTATGGCTACACCTTC.

This clone was observed a handful of times. The chain links TRBV7-6 to TRBJ1-2, with D possibly TRBD1 on 6 matching bases. CDR1 is SGHVS, CDR2 FNYEAQ, per germline. V lost 5 bases to trimming and J lost 4 bases, with 17 bases between them. The CDR3 sequence is 15 residues long. This chain's CDR3 is CASSQTSTGPYGYTF. CDR3 sequence (DNA): TGTGCCAGCAGCCAGACTTCGACAGGCCCCTATGGCTACACCTTC. The variable domain in full, completed from reference TRBV7-6 and TRBJ1-2, reads GAGVSQSPRYKVTKRGQDVALRCDPISGHVSLYWYRQALGQGPEFLTYFNYEAQQDKSGLPNDRFSAERPEGSISTLTIQRTEQRDSAMYRCASSQTSTGPYGYTFGSGTRLTVV.

The genes are TRBV2 and TRBJ1-1, with D uncertain. V dropped 8 bases and J dropped 0 bases, with 10 bases sitting between them. This CDR3 comprises 13 residues. Per the germline V gene, CDR1 is SNHLY and CDR2 is FYNNEI. CDR3 sequence reads: CASRDFMNTEAFF. The CDR3 bases are TGTGCCAGCCGCGACTTCATGAACACTGAAGCTTTCTTT.

This chain joins TRBV9 and TRBJ2-3; possibly TRBD1 or TRBD2 for D (6 bases each). CDR3 length: 15 amino acids. The germline V gene has CDR1 SGDLS and CDR2 YYNGEE. V lost 1 base and J lost 0, with 9 bases in between. The CDR3 protein is CASSVFGGSTDTQYF. In nucleotides, the CDR3 is TGTGCCAGCAGCGTATTCGGGGGCAGCACAGATACGCAGTATTTT.

The chain combines TRBV2 with TRBJ2-7, with 10 bases that match TRBD2. The CDR3 runs to 16 residues. V was clipped by 6 bases and J by 4 bases; unmatched bases: 12. The germline V gene encodes CDR1 SNHLY and CDR2 FYNNEI. As DNA, the CDR3 is TGTGCCAGCAGGTCCCGAGCGGGGGGGATCCCATACGAGCAGTACTTC. It specifies CASRSRAGGIPYEQYF. The entire variable domain, with the rest obtained from reference TRBV2 and TRBJ2-7, is as follows: EPEVTQTPSHQVTQMGQEVILRCVPISNHLYFYWYRQILGQKVEFLVSFYNNEISEKSEIFDDQFSVERPDGSNFTLKIRSTKLEDSAMYFCASRSRAGGIPYEQYFGPGTRLTVT.

The rearrangement links TRBV25-1 to TRBJ2-7, with D perhaps TRBD1 (5 bases). Trimming pared 8 bases from V and 4 bases from J, leaving 9 bases between. This CDR3 is built from 11 residues. The germline gives CDR1 MGHDK, CDR2 SYGVNS. CDR3 nucleotides: TGTGCCAGCCGAACAGGATACGAGCAGTACTTC. Protein: CASRTGYEQYF.

This clone was recorded once. The chain couples TRBV6-5 to TRBJ1-5; 8 bases line up with TRBD1. Germline trimming cut 4 bases from V and 3 bases from J; bases unmatched to any gene: 5. CDR3 length: 15 amino acids. Per the germline V gene, CDR1 is MNHEY and CDR2 is SVGAGI. The CDR3 DNA reads as TGTGCCAGCAGTTCCGGGACAGGCTTCAATCAGCCCCAGCATTTT. This encodes CASSSGTGFNQPQHF.

V and J are TRBV6-5 and TRBJ1-5, with D tentatively TRBD1 (5 bases). Germline V gene lookup returns CDR1 MNHEY and CDR2 SVGAGI. The CDR3 is made up of 15 amino acids. V lost 4 bases to trimming and J lost 2 bases, with 12 bases between them. This CDR3 is CASSLGGGRNQPQHF. The CDR3 DNA follows: TGTGCCAGCAGTTTAGGTGGGGGTCGCAATCAGCCCCAGCATTTT.